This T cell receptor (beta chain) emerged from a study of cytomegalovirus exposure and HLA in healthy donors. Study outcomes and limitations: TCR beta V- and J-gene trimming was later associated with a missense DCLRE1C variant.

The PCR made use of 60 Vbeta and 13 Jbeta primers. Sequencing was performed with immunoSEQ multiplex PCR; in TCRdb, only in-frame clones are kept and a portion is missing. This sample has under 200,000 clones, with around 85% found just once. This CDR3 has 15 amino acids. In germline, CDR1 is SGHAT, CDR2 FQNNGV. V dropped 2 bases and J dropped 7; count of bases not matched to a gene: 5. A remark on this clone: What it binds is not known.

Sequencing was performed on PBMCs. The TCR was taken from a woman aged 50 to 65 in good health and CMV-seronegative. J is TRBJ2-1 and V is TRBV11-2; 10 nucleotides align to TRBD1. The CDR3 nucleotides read TGTGCCAGCAGCTTAATGGGACAGGGGAATAATGAGCAGTTCTTC. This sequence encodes CASSLMGQGNNEQFF.